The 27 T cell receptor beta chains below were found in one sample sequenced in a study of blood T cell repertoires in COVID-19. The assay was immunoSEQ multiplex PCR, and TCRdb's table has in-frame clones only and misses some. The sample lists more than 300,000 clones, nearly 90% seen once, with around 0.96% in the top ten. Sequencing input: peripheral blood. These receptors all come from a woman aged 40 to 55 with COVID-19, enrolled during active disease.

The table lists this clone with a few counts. The chain's CDR3 is CASSLYTGETQYF. The DNA for the CDR3 is TGTGCCAGCAGCTTATATACCGGGGAGACCCAGTACTTC. This chain joins TRBV7-9 and TRBJ2-5, with D unclear. Germline CDR1 is SEHNR and CDR2 is FQNEAQ (reference sequence). CDR3 length: 13 residues. Trimming pared 2 bases from V and 5 bases from J, leaving 9 bases between.

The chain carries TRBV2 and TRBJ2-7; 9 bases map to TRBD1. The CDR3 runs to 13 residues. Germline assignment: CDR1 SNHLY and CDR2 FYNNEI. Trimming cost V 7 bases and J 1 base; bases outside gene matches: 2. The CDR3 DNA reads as TGTGCCAGCACCGGACAGGGGTCCTACGAGCAGTACTTC. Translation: CASTGQGSYEQYF.

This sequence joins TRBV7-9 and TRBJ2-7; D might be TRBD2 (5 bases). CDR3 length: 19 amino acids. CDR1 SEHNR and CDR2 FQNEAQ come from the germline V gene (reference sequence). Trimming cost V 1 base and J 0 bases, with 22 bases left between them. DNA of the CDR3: TGTGCCAGCAGCTTAGATTTTGGTTCGGGCCGAGGGAGCTCCTACGAGCAGTACTTC. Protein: CASSLDFGSGRGSSYEQYF.

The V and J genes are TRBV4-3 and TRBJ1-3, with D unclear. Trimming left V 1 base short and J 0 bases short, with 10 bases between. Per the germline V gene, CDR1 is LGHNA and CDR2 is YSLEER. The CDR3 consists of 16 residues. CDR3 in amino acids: CASSQALSPSGNTIYF. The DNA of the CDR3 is TGCGCCAGCAGCCAAGCCTTATCCCCCTCTGGAAACACCATATATTTT.

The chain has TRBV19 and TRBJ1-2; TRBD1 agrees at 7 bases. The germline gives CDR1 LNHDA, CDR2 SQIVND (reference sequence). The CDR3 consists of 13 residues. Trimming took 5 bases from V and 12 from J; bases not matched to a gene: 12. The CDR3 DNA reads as TGTGCCAGTAGTCTCAGGACAGGAGGAGGTGACACCTTC. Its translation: CASSLRTGGGDTF.

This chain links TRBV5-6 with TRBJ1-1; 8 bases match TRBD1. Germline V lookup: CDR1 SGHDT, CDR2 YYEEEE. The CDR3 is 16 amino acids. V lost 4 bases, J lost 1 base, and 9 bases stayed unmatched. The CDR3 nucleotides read TGTGCCAGCAGCCTAATGGCCGGGACAGGGAACACTGAAGCTTTCTTT. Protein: CASSLMAGTGNTEAFF.

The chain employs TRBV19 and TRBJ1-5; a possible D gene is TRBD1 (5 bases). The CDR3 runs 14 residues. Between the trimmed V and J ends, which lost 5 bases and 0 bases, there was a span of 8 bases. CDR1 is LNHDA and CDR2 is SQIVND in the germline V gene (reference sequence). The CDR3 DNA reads TGTGCCAGTAGTGTGACAGATAGCAATCAGCCCCAGCATTTT. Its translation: CASSVTDSNQPQHF.

The CDR3 here is CASSFSGESYEQYF. The CDR3 DNA follows: TGCGCCAGCAGCTTTTCGGGGGAATCCTACGAGCAGTACTTC. The V and J genes are TRBV5-1 and TRBJ2-7; D may be TRBD2 (6 bases). The CDR3 has 14 residues. Trimming removed 2 bases from V and 1 base from J, with 10 bases in between. CDR1 and CDR2 from the germline V gene are SGHRS and YFSETQ.

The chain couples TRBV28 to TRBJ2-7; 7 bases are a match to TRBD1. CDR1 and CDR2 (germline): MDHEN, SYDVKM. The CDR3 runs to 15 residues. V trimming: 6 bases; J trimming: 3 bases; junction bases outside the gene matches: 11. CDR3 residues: CASSLPGDRFYEQYF. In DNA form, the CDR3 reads TGTGCCAGCAGCCTTCCAGGGGACAGATTCTACGAGCAGTACTTC.

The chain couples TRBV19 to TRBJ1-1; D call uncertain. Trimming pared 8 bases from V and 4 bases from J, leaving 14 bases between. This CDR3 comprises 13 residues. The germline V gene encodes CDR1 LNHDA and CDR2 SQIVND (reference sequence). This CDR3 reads CASQEDLRTEAFF. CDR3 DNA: TGTGCCAGTCAAGAGGATTTACGCACTGAAGCTTTCTTT.

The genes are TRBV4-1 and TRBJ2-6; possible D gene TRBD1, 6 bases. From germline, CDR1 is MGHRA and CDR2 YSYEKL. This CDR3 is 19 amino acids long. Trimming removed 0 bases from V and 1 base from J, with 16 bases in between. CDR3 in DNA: TGCGCCAGCAGCCAAGACCCAGACAGGCGAAGATCTGGGGCCAACGTCCTGACTTTC. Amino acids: CASSQDPDRRRSGANVLTF.

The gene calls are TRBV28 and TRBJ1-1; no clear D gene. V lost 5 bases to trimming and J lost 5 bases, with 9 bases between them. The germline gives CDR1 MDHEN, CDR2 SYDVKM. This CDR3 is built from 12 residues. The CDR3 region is CASSPPGTEAFF. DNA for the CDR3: TGTGCCAGCAGTCCTCCCGGGACTGAAGCTTTCTTT. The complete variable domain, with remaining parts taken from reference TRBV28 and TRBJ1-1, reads DVKVTQSSRYLVKRTGEKVFLECVQDMDHENMFWYRQDPGLGLRLIYFSYDVKMKEKGDIPEGYSVSREKKERFSLILESASTNQTSMYLCASSPPGTEAFFGQGTRLTVV.

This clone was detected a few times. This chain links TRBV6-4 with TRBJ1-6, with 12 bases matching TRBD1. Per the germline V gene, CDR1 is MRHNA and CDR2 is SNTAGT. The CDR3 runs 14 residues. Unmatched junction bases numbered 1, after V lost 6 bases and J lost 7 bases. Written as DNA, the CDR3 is TGTGCCAGCAGCGGGACAGGGGGCAATTCACCCCTCCACTTT. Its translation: CASSGTGGNSPLHF.

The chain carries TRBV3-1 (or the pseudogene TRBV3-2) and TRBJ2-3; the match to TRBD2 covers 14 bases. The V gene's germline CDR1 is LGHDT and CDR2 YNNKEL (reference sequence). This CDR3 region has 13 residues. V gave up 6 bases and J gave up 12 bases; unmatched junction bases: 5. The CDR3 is CASSQGTSGRQYF. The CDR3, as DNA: TGTGCCAGCAGTCAGGGGACTAGCGGGAGACAGTATTTT.

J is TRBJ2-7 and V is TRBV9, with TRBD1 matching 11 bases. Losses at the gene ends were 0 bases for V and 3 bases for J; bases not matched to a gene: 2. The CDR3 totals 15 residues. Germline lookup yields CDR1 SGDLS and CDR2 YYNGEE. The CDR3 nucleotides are TGTGCCAGCAGCGTAGGGGGACAGGGGGTCTACGAGCAGTACTTC. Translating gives CASSVGGQGVYEQYF.

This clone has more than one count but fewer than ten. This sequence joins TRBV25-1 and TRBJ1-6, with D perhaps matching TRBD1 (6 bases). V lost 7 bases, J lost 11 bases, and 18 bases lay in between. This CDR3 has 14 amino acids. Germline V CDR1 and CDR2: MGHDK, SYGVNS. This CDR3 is CASTPRGAGTPLHF. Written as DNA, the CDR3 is TGTGCCAGCACCCCTCGGGGGGCAGGGACACCCCTCCACTTT. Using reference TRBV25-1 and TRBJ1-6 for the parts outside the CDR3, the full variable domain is EADIYQTPRYLVIGTGKKITLECSQTMGHDKMYWYQQDPGMELHLIHYSYGVNSTEKGDLSSESTVSRIRTEHFPLTLESARPSHTSQYLCASTPRGAGTPLHFGNGTRLTVT.

CDR3 sequence: CASSMDRALYGYTF. CDR3 nucleotide sequence: TGTGCCAGTAGTATGGACAGAGCCCTCTATGGCTACACCTTC. The chain has TRBV19 and TRBJ1-2, with D possibly TRBD1 on 6 matching bases. Trimming took off 3 bases at V and 4 bases at J, with 12 bases between the two ends. CDR1 and CDR2 (germline): LNHDA, SQIVND (reference sequence). The CDR3 runs 14 residues.

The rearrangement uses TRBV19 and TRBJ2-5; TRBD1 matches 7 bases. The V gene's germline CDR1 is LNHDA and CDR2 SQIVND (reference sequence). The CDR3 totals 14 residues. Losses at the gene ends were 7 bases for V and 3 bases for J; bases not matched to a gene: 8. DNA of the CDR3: TGTGCCAGTAAAAGGGGGCCCACGGAAGAGACCCAGTACTTC. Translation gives CASKRGPTEETQYF.

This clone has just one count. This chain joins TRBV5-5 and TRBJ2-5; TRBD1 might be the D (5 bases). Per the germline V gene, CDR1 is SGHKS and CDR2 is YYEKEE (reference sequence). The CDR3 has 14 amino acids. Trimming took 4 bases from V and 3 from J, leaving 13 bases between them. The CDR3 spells CASSRQGNEETQYF. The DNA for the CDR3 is TGTGCCAGCAGCCGGCAGGGTAATGAAGAGACCCAGTACTTC.

The CDR3 reads CASSLGYRGNNSPLHF. The CDR3 bases are TGTGCCAGCAGCTTAGGCTACAGGGGGAATAATTCACCCCTCCACTTT. The chain joins TRBV7-2 to TRBJ1-6; 8 bases match TRBD1. J was trimmed by 5 bases and V by 1 base; bases with no gene match: 4. CDR1 SGHTA and CDR2 FQGNSA come from the germline V gene. The CDR3 is 16 amino acids.

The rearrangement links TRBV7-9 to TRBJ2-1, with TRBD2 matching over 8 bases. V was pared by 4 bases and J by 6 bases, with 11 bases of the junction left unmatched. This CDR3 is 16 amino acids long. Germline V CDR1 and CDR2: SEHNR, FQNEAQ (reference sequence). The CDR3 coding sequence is TGTGCCAGCAGCTCCCCGCGGGGGGCCCGCGGCAATGAGCAGTTCTTC. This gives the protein CASSSPRGARGNEQFF.

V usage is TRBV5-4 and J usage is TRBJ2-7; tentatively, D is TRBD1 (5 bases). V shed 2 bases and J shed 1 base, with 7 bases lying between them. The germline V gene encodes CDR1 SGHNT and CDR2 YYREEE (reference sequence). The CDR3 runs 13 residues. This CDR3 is CASSFKGSYEQYF. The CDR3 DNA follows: TGTGCCAGCAGCTTTAAGGGGTCCTACGAGCAGTACTTC.

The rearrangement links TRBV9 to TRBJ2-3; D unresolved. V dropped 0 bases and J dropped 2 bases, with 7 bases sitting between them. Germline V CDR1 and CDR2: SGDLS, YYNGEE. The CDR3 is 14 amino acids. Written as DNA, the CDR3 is TGTGCCAGCAGCGTAGTAGACTTCACAGATACGCAGTATTTT. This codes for CASSVVDFTDTQYF.

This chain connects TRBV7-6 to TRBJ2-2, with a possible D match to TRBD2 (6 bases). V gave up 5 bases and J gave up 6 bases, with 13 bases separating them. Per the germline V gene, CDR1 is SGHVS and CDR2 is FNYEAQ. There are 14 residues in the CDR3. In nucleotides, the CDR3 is TGTGCCAGCAGCAACCGGGAGACCCCCGGGGAGCTGTTTTTT. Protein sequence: CASSNRETPGELFF. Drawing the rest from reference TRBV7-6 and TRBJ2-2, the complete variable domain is GAGVSQSPRYKVTKRGQDVALRCDPISGHVSLYWYRQALGQGPEFLTYFNYEAQQDKSGLPNDRFSAERPEGSISTLTIQRTEQRDSAMYRCASSNRETPGELFFGEGSRLTVL.

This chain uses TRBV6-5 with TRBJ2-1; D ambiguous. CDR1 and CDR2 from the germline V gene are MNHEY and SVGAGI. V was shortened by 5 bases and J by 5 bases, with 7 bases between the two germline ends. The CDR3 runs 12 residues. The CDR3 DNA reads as TGTGCCAGCAGTCACCGGGACAATGAGCAGTTCTTC. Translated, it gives CASSHRDNEQFF.

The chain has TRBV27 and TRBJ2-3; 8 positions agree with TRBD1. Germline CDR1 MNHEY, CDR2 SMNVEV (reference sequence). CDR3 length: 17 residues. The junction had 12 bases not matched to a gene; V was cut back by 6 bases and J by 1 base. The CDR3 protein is CASSPGWGRGRTDTQYF. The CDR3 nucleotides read TGTGCCAGCAGCCCCGGCTGGGGCAGGGGGCGCACAGATACGCAGTATTTT.

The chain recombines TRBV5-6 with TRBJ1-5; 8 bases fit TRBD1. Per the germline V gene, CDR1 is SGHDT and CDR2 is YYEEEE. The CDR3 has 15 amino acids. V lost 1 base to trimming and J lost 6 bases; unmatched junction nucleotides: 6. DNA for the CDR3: TGTGCCAGCAGCTTGAGGGGACAGGTTGGTCAGCCCCAGCATTTT. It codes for CASSLRGQVGQPQHF.